The entry that follows covers one T cell receptor beta chain sequence. The data belong to a study of T cell responses to AZD1222 COVID-19 vaccine. This CDR3 has 10 amino acids. V lost 10 bases, J lost 5 bases, and 9 bases lay in between. Germline lookup yields CDR1 SGHDT and CDR2 YYEEEE. The repertoire was sequenced with immunoSEQ multiplex PCR; TCRdb's copy has only in-frame clones and lacks some. The repertoire has about 180,000 clones, about 85% of them found once; the top ten carry about 2.8%. The V and J genes are TRBV5-6 and TRBJ1-1; D gene unclear. This TCR derives from an adult in good health. The input for sequencing was peripheral blood, taken on day 0 of AZD1222 vaccination. CDR3 bases: TGTGCCCCGGGGTGTACTGAAGCTTTCTTT. This encodes CAPGCTEAFF.